The 27 T cell receptor beta chains presented below share a single source sample, sequenced in a study of T cells in Graves' hyperthyroidism and ophthalmopathy. TCR beta CDR3 regions were amplified from RNA. HTBI primers were employed in a first-round RT-PCR of the TCR CDR3. TCRdb passed the multiplex PCR reads through MiXCR, listing each CDR3 protein once. The sample lists about 560,000 distinct CDR3 sequences, 15% to 18% occurring once. Material: blood. All receptors come from a woman aged 30 to 39 with Graves' hyperthyroidism.

This clonotype turned up a few times. The chain joins TRBV5-1 to TRBJ2-7; 12 nucleotides match TRBD2. The germline gives CDR1 SGHRS, CDR2 YFSETQ. This CDR3 is built from 17 residues. V lost 0 bases and J lost 0; bases outside the gene matches: 4. The DNA for the CDR3 is TGCGCCAGCAGCTTGGCCTCTAGCGGGAGGGCCTCCTACGAGCAGTACTTC. This gives the protein CASSLASSGRASYEQYF.

The chain combines TRBV20-1 with TRBJ2-1, with unresolved D. Germline CDR1 is DFQATT and CDR2 is SNEGSKA (reference sequence). This CDR3 contains 14 residues. V was clipped by 3 bases and J by 0 bases, with 9 bases between them. The CDR3: CSARAPSSYNEQFF. The CDR3 bases are TGCAGTGCTAGGGCCCCAAGCTCCTACAATGAGCAGTTCTTC.

The chain links TRBV14 to TRBJ2-3; tentatively, D is TRBD1 (5 bases). The CDR3 extends over 14 amino acids. Germline CDR1 SGHDN, CDR2 FVKESK. Trimming took 4 bases from V and 2 from J, leaving 10 bases between them. CDR3 nucleotides: TGTGCCAGCAGCCGCAGGGTCTTCACAGATACGCAGTATTTT. As protein: CASSRRVFTDTQYF.

The chain carries TRBV15 and TRBJ2-2, with 7 bases identical to TRBD2. From germline, CDR1 is LNHNV and CDR2 YYDKDF (reference sequence). The V and J ends lost 0 bases and 6 bases, in that order; junction bases with no gene match: 13. CDR3 size: 18 residues. CDR3 nucleotide sequence: TGTGCCACCAGCAGAGATCGAGGAGGGAGGGCCTCAGCCGGGGAGCTGTTTTTT. This encodes CATSRDRGGRASAGELFF. The full variable domain, its missing parts supplied by reference TRBV15 and TRBJ2-2, is DAMVIQNPRYQVTQFGKPVTLSCSQTLNHNVMYWYQQKSSQAPKLLFHYYDKDFNNEADTPDNFQSRRPNTSFCFLDIRSPGLGDTAMYLCATSRDRGGRASAGELFFGEGSRLTVL.

This clonotype was found many times. This chain joins TRBV7-2 and TRBJ2-7; unclear D gene. Germline V gives CDR1 SGHTA, CDR2 FQGNSA. This CDR3 contains 16 residues. With 5 bases removed from V and 5 bases from J, the gap between germline ends came to 22 bases. CDR3 nucleotides: TGTGCCAGCAGCGCCCTCACCGGCTACCCCCCCCACGAGCAGTACTTC. Its translation: CASSALTGYPPHEQYF.

The chain couples TRBV7-9 to TRBJ2-7, with no clear D. Trimming cost V 2 bases and J 2 bases, with 13 bases left between them. This CDR3 has 15 amino acids. Per the germline V gene, CDR1 is SEHNR and CDR2 is FQNEAQ (reference sequence). CDR3 sequence: CASSLTSEKTYEQYF. Written as DNA, the CDR3 is TGTGCCAGCAGCTTAACCTCTGAGAAAACCTACGAGCAGTACTTC.

At least ten counts were recorded for this clonotype. Just one base apart from a much larger clone, this may be a read error. The chain recombines TRBV6-5 with TRBJ2-7, with D unresolved. From germline, CDR1 is MNHEY and CDR2 SVGAGI. This CDR3 comprises 11 residues. The CDR3 here is CASSYSHEQYF. CDR3 in DNA: TGTGCCAGCAGTTACTCCCACGAGCAGTACTTC.

This clonotype has a handful of counts. The chain is built from TRBV5-1 and TRBJ2-5; the D gene is possibly TRBD2 (6 bases). Between the trimmed V and J ends, which lost 4 bases and 1 base, there was a span of 14 bases. The CDR3 covers 15 residues. Looked up from germline, CDR1 is SGHRS and CDR2 is YFSETQ. CDR3 coding DNA: TGCGCCAGCAGCCGGGGGACGCAACCCCAAGAGACCCAGTACTTC. Protein product: CASSRGTQPQETQYF.

This clonotype was counted many times. The V gene is TRBV2, the J gene TRBJ1-2; D gene uncertain. This CDR3 is 14 amino acids long. The ends were cut back, 5 bases at V and 4 bases at J, with 14 bases in the middle. The V gene's germline CDR1 is SNHLY and CDR2 FYNNEI. The CDR3 region has the DNA TGTGCCAGCAGTCCTCCAGGAAGCGGCTATGGCTACACCTTC. The encoded protein is CASSPPGSGYGYTF.

This clonotype was recorded many times. The rearrangement uses TRBV2 and TRBJ2-1; D could derive from TRBD1 or TRBD2 (5 bases each). This CDR3 comprises 14 residues. Deletions cut 2 bases from V and 3 bases from J, with 8 bases between. Germline V gene lookup returns CDR1 SNHLY and CDR2 FYNNEI. The DNA for the CDR3 is TGTGCCAGCAGTGAACGGGACCTCTACAATGAGCAGTTCTTC. Amino acid sequence: CASSERDLYNEQFF.

This clonotype appeared many times. The chain has TRBV30 and TRBJ2-1; D call uncertain. V was cut by 3 bases and J by 6 bases, with 9 bases left in between. Per germline, CDR1 GTSNPN and CDR2 SVGIG (reference sequence). This CDR3 has 12 amino acids. CDR3: CAWRWVGNEQFF. The DNA for the CDR3 is TGTGCCTGGAGATGGGTTGGCAATGAGCAGTTCTTC. The full variable domain, in which reference TRBV30 and TRBJ2-1 provide the parts outside the CDR3, is SQTIHQWPATLVQPVGSPLSLECTVEGTSNPNLYWYRQAAGRGLQLLFYSVGIGQISSEVPQNLSASRPQDRQFILSSKKLLLSDSGFYLCAWRWVGNEQFFGPGTRLTVL.

This clonotype was counted at least ten times. This sequence joins TRBV3-1 and TRBJ2-5; D is ambiguous. Trimming pared 3 bases from V and 4 bases from J, leaving 3 bases between. This CDR3 comprises 11 residues. Germline V gene lookup returns CDR1 LGHDT and CDR2 YNNKEL (reference sequence). CDR3 nucleotide sequence: TGTGCCAGCAGCCACCGAGAGACCCAGTACTTC. Protein sequence: CASSHRETQYF.

Ten or more counts support this clonotype. The chain combines TRBV6-1 with TRBJ1-2; a weak D match, TRBD1 (6 bases). The germline V gene encodes CDR1 MNHNS and CDR2 SASEGT. The V end was cut by 6 bases, the J end by 3 bases, with 14 bases between. The CDR3 has 14 residues. Here the CDR3 DNA reads TGTGCCAGCAGACTCGACCGGGGGCACTATGGCTACACCTTC. This codes for CASRLDRGHYGYTF.

At least ten counts were recorded for this clonotype. The V call is TRBV20-1, the J call TRBJ2-1; D not resolved. The length of the CDR3 is 13 residues. Trimming took off 3 bases at V and 5 bases at J, with 11 bases between the two ends. CDR1 DFQATT and CDR2 SNEGSKA come from the germline V gene (reference sequence). Written as DNA, the CDR3 is TGCAGTGCTAGCCACCGGAATGACAATGAGCAGTTCTTC. Translated, it gives CSASHRNDNEQFF.

The J gene is TRBJ2-7, the V gene TRBV27, with D perhaps matching TRBD2 (6 bases). The CDR3 spans 17 residues. Germline values: CDR1 MNHEY, CDR2 SMNVEV (reference sequence). V was clipped by 2 bases and J by 3 bases, with 20 bases between them. CDR3 sequence: CASSLPPAGLPGYEQYF. CDR3 coding DNA: TGTGCCAGCAGTTTACCGCCGGCGGGACTGCCTGGCTACGAGCAGTACTTC.

The sample holds many counts of this clonotype. The J gene is TRBJ2-3, the V gene TRBV30; no reliable D call. The CDR3 has 11 amino acids. V was shortened by 4 bases and J by 6 bases, with 8 bases between the two germline ends. Germline assignment: CDR1 GTSNPN and CDR2 SVGIG (reference sequence). Written as DNA, the CDR3 is TGTGCCTGGATGGCGTTCGATACGCAGTATTTT. Translated, it gives CAWMAFDTQYF.

A few counts support this clonotype. The chain links TRBV10-1 to TRBJ2-7; D possibly corresponds to TRBD1 (5 bases). Trimming took 5 bases from V and 3 from J, leaving 8 bases between them. Germline lookup yields CDR1 WNHNN and CDR2 SYGVQD (reference sequence). The CDR3 is 12 residues long. The CDR3 nucleotides are TGCGCCAGCAGTAGACAGTTCTACGAGCAGTACTTC. Its translation: CASSRQFYEQYF.

This clonotype occurred a few times. The gene calls are TRBV3-1 and TRBJ2-7, with 7 bases fitting TRBD1. With 4 bases clipped from V and 2 bases from J, the junction kept 8 bases outside the gene matches. The CDR3 runs 15 residues. The germline V gene encodes CDR1 LGHDT and CDR2 YNNKEL (reference sequence). The DNA of the CDR3 is TGTGCCAGCAGCCCCCGGACAGGAAAAACCTACGAGCAGTACTTC. Protein product: CASSPRTGKTYEQYF.

The chain joins TRBV29-1 to TRBJ2-7; 10 bases map to TRBD2. CDR1 and CDR2 from the germline V gene are SQVTM and ANQGSEA. The CDR3 extends over 16 amino acids. The V gene end was trimmed by 5 bases and the J gene end by 0 bases; junction bases not matched to a gene: 10. DNA for the CDR3: TGCAGCGTTACCCCAGCGGGGGGGAGTCACTCCTACGAGCAGTACTTC. This gives the protein CSVTPAGGSHSYEQYF.

This clonotype was seen a handful of times. The rearrangement joins TRBV7-9 to TRBJ1-4; possible D gene TRBD1, 5 bases. In germline, CDR1 is SEHNR, CDR2 FQNEAQ (reference sequence). Trimming shortened V by 5 bases and J by 0 bases, and 7 bases separated the two germline ends. The CDR3 contains 14 residues. As DNA, the CDR3 is TGTGCCAGCAGCAAGACAGCAACTAATGAAAAACTGTTTTTT. Translation: CASSKTATNEKLFF.

This clonotype was seen repeatedly, ten times or more. The CDR3 here is CASSLLPQGEQYF. The DNA for the CDR3 is TGTGCCAGCAGTTTATTACCACAGGGTGAGCAGTACTTC. This chain connects TRBV28 to TRBJ2-7; D may be TRBD1 (6 bases). Looked up from germline, CDR1 is MDHEN and CDR2 is SYDVKM. V was trimmed by 1 base and J by 7 bases, leaving 11 bases between them. This CDR3 is built from 13 residues.

This clonotype was detected only once. J is TRBJ1-2 and V is TRBV6-2 or TRBV6-3; perhaps TRBD1 as D (5 bases). Trimming shortened V by 4 bases and J by 7 bases, and 16 bases separated the two germline ends. In germline, CDR1 is MNHEY, CDR2 SVGEGT. The CDR3 extends over 14 amino acids. The CDR3 region is CASSSPPGTVGYTF. CDR3 nucleotides: TGTGCCAGCAGTTCGCCCCCCGGGACCGTTGGCTACACCTTC.

This clonotype came up a few times. The chain uses TRBV3-1 and TRBJ2-3; 8 bases match TRBD1. CDR3 length: 16 amino acids. In germline, CDR1 is LGHDT, CDR2 YNNKEL (reference sequence). Trimming removed 0 bases from V and 4 bases from J; junction bases left unmatched: 6. CDR3 protein: CASSQDSPGGADTQYF. CDR3 nucleotides: TGTGCCAGCAGCCAAGATTCCCCAGGGGGCGCAGATACGCAGTATTTT.

This clonotype was recorded a few times. V and J are TRBV6-1 and TRBJ2-3; 8 nucleotides line up with TRBD2. The CDR3 sequence is 15 residues long. Germline CDR1 and CDR2: MNHNS and SASEGT. V was pared by 10 bases and J by 3 bases, with 12 bases of the junction left unmatched. The CDR3 protein is CATLPAGVRTDTQYF. CDR3 coding DNA: TGTGCCACCCTCCCAGCGGGAGTAAGAACAGATACGCAGTATTTT.

V gene TRBV4-1 combines with J gene TRBJ1-5; no reliable D call. CDR1 and CDR2 from the germline V gene are MGHRA and YSYEKL. Trimming took off 0 bases at V and 9 bases at J, with 12 bases between the two ends. The CDR3 runs to 14 residues. The CDR3 region is CASSQEESGRPQHF. As DNA, the CDR3 is TGCGCCAGCAGCCAAGAAGAGAGCGGGCGGCCCCAGCATTTT.

This clonotype was seen a handful of times. The chain joins TRBV20-1 to TRBJ1-5; D is unclear. This CDR3 is 18 amino acids long. The V end lost 1 base, the J end lost 0 bases, and 19 bases lay between the germline ends. Germline loops: CDR1 DFQATT, CDR2 SNEGSKA (reference sequence). The CDR3: CSARVRTEIYYSNQPQHF. As DNA, the CDR3 is TGCAGTGCTAGAGTCCGGACGGAAATATATTATAGCAATCAGCCCCAGCATTTT.

This clonotype has at least ten counts. The genes are TRBV27 and TRBJ2-1; 10 nucleotides match TRBD2. V lost 5 bases and J lost 7; bases outside the gene matches: 5. CDR1 and CDR2 (germline): MNHEY, SMNVEV (reference sequence). The CDR3 extends over 14 amino acids. In nucleotides, the CDR3 is TGTGCCAGCAGTGGGACGGGACTAGCGAATGAGCAGTTCTTC. Translation gives CASSGTGLANEQFF.